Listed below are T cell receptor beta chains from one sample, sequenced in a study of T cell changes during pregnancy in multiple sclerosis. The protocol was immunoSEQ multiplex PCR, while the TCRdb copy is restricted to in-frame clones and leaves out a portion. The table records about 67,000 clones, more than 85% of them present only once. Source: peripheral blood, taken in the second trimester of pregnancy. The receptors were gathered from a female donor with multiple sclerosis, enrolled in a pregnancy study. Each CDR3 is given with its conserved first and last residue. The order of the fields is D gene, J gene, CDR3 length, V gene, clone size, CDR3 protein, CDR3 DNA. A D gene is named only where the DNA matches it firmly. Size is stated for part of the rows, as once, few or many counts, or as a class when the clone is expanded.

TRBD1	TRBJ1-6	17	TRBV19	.	CASSMGLQGAADSPLHF	TGTGCCAGTAGTATGGGGCTACAGGGGGCTGCGGATTCACCCCTCCACTTT
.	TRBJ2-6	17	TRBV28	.	CASSSKGLRAGANVLTF	TGTGCCAGCAGCTCAAAAGGTCTCCGGGCTGGGGCCAACGTCCTGACTTTC
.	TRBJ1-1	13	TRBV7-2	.	CASGAGMNTEAFF	TGTGCCAGCGGGGCAGGGATGAACACTGAAGCTTTCTTT
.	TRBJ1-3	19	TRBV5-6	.	CASSLVQGMGYRSGNTIYF	TGTGCCAGCAGCTTGGTTCAGGGAATGGGGTATCGTTCTGGAAACACCATATATTTT
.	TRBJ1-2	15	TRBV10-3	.	CAISESARLYYGYTF	TGTGCCATCAGTGAGTCGGCGCGGCTCTACTATGGCTACACCTTC
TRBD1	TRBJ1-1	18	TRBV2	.	CASRDKGQGTGLNTEAFF	TGTGCCAGCAGGGACAAGGGACAGGGAACGGGTTTGAACACTGAAGCTTTCTTT
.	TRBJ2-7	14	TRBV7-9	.	CASSSLDSTYEQYF	TGTGCCAGCAGCTCCCTGGACAGTACCTACGAGCAGTACTTC
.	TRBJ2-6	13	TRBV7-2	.	CASQGTGANVLTF	TGTGCCTCTCAGGGAACTGGGGCCAACGTCCTGACTTTC
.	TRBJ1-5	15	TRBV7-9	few	CASSFGPQGSEPQHF	TGTGCCAGCAGCTTTGGTCCCCAGGGTAGTGAGCCCCAGCATTTT
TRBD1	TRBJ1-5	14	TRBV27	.	CASRRQGGNQPQHF	TGTGCCAGCAGGCGACAGGGGGGCAATCAGCCCCAGCATTTT
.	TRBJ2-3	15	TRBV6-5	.	CASTLAGASTDTQYF	TGTGCCAGCACTTTGGCGGGGGCAAGCACAGATACGCAGTATTTT
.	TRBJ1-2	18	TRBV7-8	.	CASSPHRGRGAGDDGYTF	TGTGCCAGCAGCCCCCACCGGGGCAGGGGAGCGGGGGACGACGGCTACACCTTC
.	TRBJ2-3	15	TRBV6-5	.	CASSASGLSTDTQYF	TGTGCCAGCAGTGCCTCGGGGTTAAGCACAGATACGCAGTATTTT
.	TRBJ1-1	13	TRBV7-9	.	CASSTRQNTEAFF	TGTGCCAGCAGCACACGACAGAACACTGAAGCTTTCTTT
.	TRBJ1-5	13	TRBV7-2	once	CASSFEGGQPQHF	TGTGCCAGCAGCTTCGAGGGCGGGCAGCCCCAGCATTTT
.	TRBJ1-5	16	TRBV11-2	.	CASSLGGRVGGEPQHF	TGTGCCAGCAGCTTAGGAGGCCGGGTCGGGGGGGAGCCCCAGCATTTT
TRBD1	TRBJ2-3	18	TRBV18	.	CASSFGTGVSTGTDTQYF	TGTGCCAGCTCATTCGGGACAGGGGTTTCTACTGGCACAGATACGCAGTATTTT
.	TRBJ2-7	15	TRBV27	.	CASSLYGGAVYEQYF	TGTGCCAGCAGTTTGTACGGCGGAGCGGTCTACGAGCAGTACTTC
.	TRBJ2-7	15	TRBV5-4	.	CASSLAGSADYEQYF	TGTGCCAGCAGCTTGGCCGGTAGCGCCGATTACGAGCAGTACTTC
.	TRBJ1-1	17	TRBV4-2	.	CASSQEATAQSNTEAFF	TGTGCCAGCAGCCAAGAGGCGACAGCGCAATCGAACACTGAAGCTTTCTTT
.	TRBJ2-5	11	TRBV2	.	CASSFQETQYF	TGTGCCAGCTCCTTCCAAGAGACCCAGTACTTC
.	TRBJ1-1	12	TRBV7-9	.	CASSPQDTEAFF	TGTGCCAGCAGCCCGCAGGACACTGAAGCTTTCTTT
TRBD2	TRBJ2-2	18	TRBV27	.	CASSTYPSGGVGTGELFF	TGTGCCAGCAGTACCTACCCGAGCGGGGGGGTCGGCACCGGGGAGCTGTTTTTT
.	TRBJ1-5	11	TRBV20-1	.	CSALTSQPQHF	TGCAGTGCGCTGACTAGTCAGCCCCAGCATTTT
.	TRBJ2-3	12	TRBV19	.	CASTQGTDTQYF	TGTGCCAGTACCCAGGGAACAGATACGCAGTATTTT
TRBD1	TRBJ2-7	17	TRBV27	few	CASSLTGEGFRAYEQYF	TGTGCCAGCAGCCTCACAGGGGAAGGGTTTCGGGCCTACGAGCAGTACTTC
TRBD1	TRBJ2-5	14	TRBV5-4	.	CASSLQGAQETQYF	TGTGCCAGCAGCCTACAGGGGGCTCAAGAGACCCAGTACTTC
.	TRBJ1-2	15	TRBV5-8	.	CASSQDAGQNYGYTF	TGTGCCAGCAGCCAAGATGCAGGGCAAAACTATGGCTACACCTTC
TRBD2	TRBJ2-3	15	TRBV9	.	CASTQTSGSTDTQYF	TGTGCCAGCACCCAGACTAGCGGGAGTACAGATACGCAGTATTTT
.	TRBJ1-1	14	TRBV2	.	CASSELESSPEAFF	TGTGCCAGCAGTGAACTAGAATCCTCGCCTGAAGCTTTCTTT
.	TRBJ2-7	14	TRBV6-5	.	CATGGGGTHYEQYF	TGTGCCACCGGGGGAGGTGGGACTCACTACGAGCAGTACTTC
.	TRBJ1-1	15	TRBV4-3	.	CASSQVGGGGTEAFF	TGCGCCAGCAGCCAAGTTGGAGGGGGGGGAACTGAAGCTTTCTTT